These 32 T cell receptor beta chains were all obtained from the same sample, sequenced in a study of response to subunit inactivated influenza vaccine listed by TCRdb under 2018. Library preparation was by RT-PCR. The instrument given in TCRdb is Illumina HiSeq 2500. Starting from the raw public reads, TCRdb applied fastp trimming at Q25, assembled clones with MiXCR and retained in-frame beta chains. Each CDR3 protein gets just one entry, which takes the most common genes and DNA from the rows behind it. Across this sample there are a few hundred thousand distinct CDR3 sequences, with about a fifth seen only once. The ten largest clones add up to more than 8.5% of the sample. The source was PBMCs from blood, collected about 20 months after vaccination. Receptors originate from a man between 50 and 69 years old who received an inactivated influenza vaccine. Donor details come from another sample of the same person, matched by shared clones.

This clonotype was counted only a few times. This chain uses TRBV5-1 with TRBJ2-5; 9 bases align to TRBD1. The CDR3 extends over 14 amino acids. Germline CDR1 SGHRS, CDR2 YFSETQ. Unmatched junction bases numbered 7, after V lost 7 bases and J lost 3 bases. The CDR3 loop is CASRPGTGKETQYF. The DNA for the CDR3 is TGCGCCAGCCGCCCCGGGACAGGGAAAGAGACCCAGTACTTC.

A few counts support this clonotype. This sequence joins TRBV20-1 and TRBJ2-1, with 7 bases matching TRBD2. With 6 bases clipped from V and 7 bases from J, the junction kept 18 bases outside the gene matches. The germline gives CDR1 DFQATT, CDR2 SNEGSKA (reference sequence). This CDR3 comprises 16 residues. CDR3 sequence (DNA): TGCAGTGCAAGGGAGCCGCGGGCGGGGGAGGTGAATGAGCAGTTCTTC. This gives the protein CSAREPRAGEVNEQFF.

A few counts support this clonotype. The chain has TRBV3-1 and TRBJ2-7; possibly TRBD1 for D (6 bases). There are 15 residues in the CDR3. V lost 1 base and J 4 bases, leaving 14 bases between the germline ends. The germline gives CDR1 LGHDT, CDR2 YNNKEL (reference sequence). CDR3 coding DNA: TGTGCCAGCAGCCAAGGAACTGGGGGCATGTACGAGCAGTACTTC. Its translation: CASSQGTGGMYEQYF.

This clonotype was seen only a few times. The chain uses TRBV12-3 or TRBV12-4 and TRBJ1-6; D possibly corresponds to TRBD1 (5 bases). V lost 0 bases, J lost 12 bases, and 18 bases lay in between. The CDR3 length is 16 residues. Here the CDR3 DNA reads TGTGCCAGCAGTTTAGCGCTGGGCAGGGATATCCTACCCCTCCACTTT. This encodes CASSLALGRDILPLHF.

The rearrangement joins TRBV19 to TRBJ2-2; TRBD2 matches 12 bases. This CDR3 has 17 residues. The germline CDR1 and CDR2 sequences are LNHDA and SQIVND (reference sequence). The ends lost 6 bases at V and 4 bases at J; junction bases unmatched: 9. The CDR3 nucleotides are TGTGCCAGTAGACCTGGGACTAGCGGGTCTTTCACCGGGGAGCTGTTTTTT. Residues: CASRPGTSGSFTGELFF.

The chain combines TRBV7-9 with TRBJ1-2; TRBD1 might be the D (6 bases). The CDR3 sequence is 13 residues long. Looked up from germline, CDR1 is SEHNR and CDR2 is FQNEAQ (reference sequence). Trimming left V 5 bases short and J 2 bases short, with 9 bases between. CDR3 bases: TGTGCCAGCAGCCGACAGGCGAACTATGGCTACACCTTC. It is translated as CASSRQANYGYTF.

This clonotype appeared a few times. The chain links TRBV28 to TRBJ1-2; D unclear. V lost 7 bases, J lost 5 bases, and 17 bases lay in between. CDR3 length equals 14 residues. In germline, CDR1 is MDHEN, CDR2 SYDVKM. The CDR3 sequence is CASTFGGSGYGYTF. The CDR3 DNA reads as TGTGCCAGCACCTTCGGAGGTTCGGGGTATGGCTACACCTTC.

This chain links TRBV29-1 with TRBJ2-7; TRBD1 might be the D (6 bases). Germline loops: CDR1 SQVTM, CDR2 ANQGSEA. This CDR3 has 15 amino acids. Trimming pared 0 bases from V and 3 bases from J, leaving 15 bases between. The chain's CDR3 is CSVEERGSQDYEQYF. DNA of the CDR3: TGCAGCGTTGAAGAGAGGGGGAGCCAGGACTACGAGCAGTACTTC.

The chain employs TRBV6-5 and TRBJ1-3; D remains ambiguous. The CDR3 covers 16 residues. CDR1 is MNHEY, CDR2 SVGAGI, per germline. Trimming removed 0 bases at V and 4 bases at J, with 13 bases between. This chain's CDR3 is CASSYSSHQPGNTIYF. The CDR3 coding sequence is TGTGCCAGCAGTTACTCTTCCCATCAACCCGGAAACACCATATATTTT.

V gene TRBV7-8 combines with J gene TRBJ2-7; 13 bases map to TRBD2. With 5 bases clipped from V and 2 bases from J, the junction kept 9 bases outside the gene matches. Germline loops: CDR1 SGHVS, CDR2 FQNEAQ. The CDR3 is made up of 17 amino acids. CDR3 DNA: TGTGCCAGCAGCCGGGGGACTAGCGGGATTCTTACCTACGAGCAGTACTTC. It encodes CASSRGTSGILTYEQYF.

In its sample, this clonotype was seen a few times. The genes are TRBV28 and TRBJ2-3; weak D call: TRBD1 (6 bases). Germline loops: CDR1 MDHEN, CDR2 SYDVKM. V was shortened by 7 bases and J by 1 base, with 15 bases between the two germline ends. The CDR3 contains 15 residues. CDR3 sequence reads: CASNLRGQGTDTQYF. For the CDR3, the DNA is TGTGCCAGCAACCTACGGGGACAAGGCACAGATACGCAGTATTTT.

This rearrangement joins TRBV12-3 or TRBV12-4 to TRBJ2-1, with D tentatively TRBD2 (6 bases). The CDR3 has 14 amino acids. V was shortened by 8 bases and J by 8 bases, with 19 bases between the two germline ends. The CDR3 DNA follows: TGTGCCAGCCGGTCTGCCGGGGGTTACTATGAGCAGTTCTTC. This translates into CASRSAGGYYEQFF.

CDR3 sequence: CSARDWRGYTYNEQFF. The DNA of the CDR3 is TGCAGTGCTAGAGATTGGCGGGGCTATACCTACAATGAGCAGTTCTTC. This rearrangement joins TRBV20-1 to TRBJ2-1; possibly TRBD2 for D (6 bases). V was pared by 0 bases and J by 2 bases, with 14 bases between. The CDR3 is made up of 16 amino acids. Germline CDR1 DFQATT, CDR2 SNEGSKA (reference sequence).

This clonotype occurred once. V is TRBV29-1 and J is TRBJ2-3, with 10 bases fitting TRBD2. Germline loops: CDR1 SQVTM, CDR2 ANQGSEA. Trimming cost V 5 bases and J 5 bases; bases outside gene matches: 4. This CDR3 spans 13 amino acids. CDR3 in DNA: TGCAGCGTTAACCGACTAGCGGGAGATACGCAGTATTTT. It is translated as CSVNRLAGDTQYF.

The gene calls are TRBV10-3 and TRBJ1-2; TRBD1 aligns across 7 bases. The length of the CDR3 is 15 residues. After removal of 0 bases from V and 4 bases from J, the junction contained 5 bases not matched to a gene. Germline values: CDR1 ENHRY, CDR2 SYGVKD. CDR3 sequence reads: CAISESNRGAYGYTF. The DNA of the CDR3 is TGTGCCATCAGTGAGTCGAACAGGGGCGCCTATGGCTACACCTTC.

This clonotype was recorded a few times. J is TRBJ1-6 and V is TRBV25-1; TRBD1 might be the D (6 bases). The germline CDR1 and CDR2 sequences are MGHDK and SYGVNS. With 11 bases removed from V and 6 bases from J, the gap between germline ends came to 14 bases. This CDR3 comprises 13 residues. The CDR3 loop reads CAATGTFNSPLHF. In DNA, the CDR3 is TGTGCCGCCACAGGGACTTTTAATTCACCCCTCCACTTT.

The count of this clonotype is one. The rearrangement joins TRBV20-1 to TRBJ2-3, with TRBD2 identical over 9 bases. Looked up from germline, CDR1 is DFQATT and CDR2 is SNEGSKA (reference sequence). With V trimmed by 0 bases and J by 5 bases, 12 bases remained unmatched. There are 17 residues in the CDR3. CDR3 bases: TGCAGTGCTAGAGATCCGGGACTAGCTAGTTTCTTAGATACGCAGTATTTT. Protein product: CSARDPGLASFLDTQYF.

This clonotype was detected a few times. V is TRBV5-1 and J is TRBJ1-2; perhaps TRBD1 as D (6 bases). V dropped 4 bases and J dropped 3 bases, with 13 bases sitting between them. Germline CDR1 SGHRS, CDR2 YFSETQ. The CDR3 covers 14 residues. The CDR3 loop reads CASSLQQGYYGYTF. The CDR3 DNA sequence: TGCGCCAGCAGCCTCCAACAGGGCTACTATGGCTACACCTTC.

This clonotype has a handful of counts. The chain employs TRBV10-3 and TRBJ2-7, with 11 nucleotides matching TRBD2. Trimming at V came to 7 bases and at J to 0 bases, leaving 8 bases not matched to a gene. Germline CDR1 ENHRY, CDR2 SYGVKD. This CDR3 comprises 16 residues. CDR3 sequence: CAINPSGRSPSYEQYF. DNA for the CDR3: TGTGCCATCAATCCTAGCGGGAGGTCACCCTCCTACGAGCAGTACTTC.

The chain has TRBV20-1 and TRBJ2-3, with D tentatively TRBD1 (6 bases). The CDR3 covers 14 residues. CDR1 and CDR2 from the germline V gene are DFQATT and SNEGSKA (reference sequence). V gave up 6 bases and J gave up 1 base, with 14 bases separating them. CDR3 region: CSAKRSGGTDTQYF. In nucleotides, the CDR3 is TGCAGTGCCAAGAGGTCAGGGGGCACAGATACGCAGTATTTT.

The chain employs TRBV5-1 and TRBJ2-2; D might be TRBD2 (6 bases). The CDR3 runs 17 residues. Trimming pared 4 bases from V and 0 bases from J, leaving 16 bases between. Per germline, CDR1 SGHRS and CDR2 YFSETQ. This CDR3 is CASSLGPRDSNTGELFF. Written as DNA, the CDR3 is TGCGCCAGCAGCCTAGGCCCCCGGGACTCGAACACCGGGGAGCTGTTTTTT. The full variable domain, with the rest looked up from reference TRBV5-1 and TRBJ2-2, is KAGVTQTPRYLIKTRGQQVTLSCSPISGHRSVSWYQQTPGQGLQFLFEYFSETQRNKGNFPGRFSGRQFSNSRSEMNVSTLELGDSALYLCASSLGPRDSNTGELFFGEGSRLTVL.

This chain links TRBV14 with TRBJ1-6; tentatively, D is TRBD1 (5 bases). Germline-derived CDR1 and CDR2 are SGHDN and FVKESK. The CDR3 runs 17 residues. Deletions cut 2 bases from V and 0 bases from J, with 11 bases between. CDR3 region: CASSQWDGSSYNSPLHF. CDR3 sequence (DNA): TGTGCCAGCAGCCAATGGGACGGAAGCTCCTATAATTCACCCCTCCACTTT.

J is TRBJ2-3 and V is TRBV5-1; TRBD1 agrees at 8 bases. Unmatched junction bases numbered 6, after V lost 5 bases and J lost 4 bases. In germline, CDR1 is SGHRS, CDR2 YFSETQ. This CDR3 spans 14 amino acids. The CDR3 coding sequence is TGCGCCAGCAGAGCAGGGGGCGGATCAGATACGCAGTATTTT. This encodes CASRAGGGSDTQYF.

The CDR3 DNA is TGTGCCAGCAGTGAGTTCGGGACAGGGGCCCCTGAAGCTTTCTTT. It specifies CASSEFGTGAPEAFF. The rearrangement joins TRBV6-1 to TRBJ1-1, with 10 bases identical to TRBD1. Germline CDR1 and CDR2: MNHNS and SASEGT. CDR3 length: 15 amino acids. The trim removed 3 bases at V and 6 bases at J, leaving 7 bases unmatched.

This clonotype was seen a handful of times. This chain uses TRBV5-8 with TRBJ2-3; TRBD1 might be the D (6 bases). Germline V gene sequence: CDR1 SGHTS, CDR2 YDEGEE. This CDR3 region has 15 residues. Trimming removed 5 bases from V and 0 bases from J, with 13 bases in between. CDR3 region: CASRDRHTSTDTQYF. DNA of the CDR3: TGTGCCAGCAGGGACAGACACACTAGCACAGATACGCAGTATTTT.

This rearrangement joins TRBV2 to TRBJ2-1; D not resolved. Germline V gene sequence: CDR1 SNHLY, CDR2 FYNNEI. The CDR3 runs to 13 residues. The germline V and J ends were trimmed by 1 base and 7 bases, with 8 bases remaining between them. CDR3 protein: CASSEGSWNEQFF. CDR3 sequence (DNA): TGTGCCAGCAGTGAAGGTTCGTGGAATGAGCAGTTCTTC. Variable domain in full (rest from reference TRBV2 and TRBJ2-1): EPEVTQTPSHQVTQMGQEVILRCVPISNHLYFYWYRQILGQKVEFLVSFYNNEISEKSEIFDDQFSVERPDGSNFTLKIRSTKLEDSAMYFCASSEGSWNEQFFGPGTRLTVL.

This clonotype occurred a few times. The chain carries TRBV7-9 and TRBJ2-1; D gene ambiguous. Per germline, CDR1 SEHNR and CDR2 FQNEAQ (reference sequence). V lost 0 bases, J lost 10 bases, and 16 bases lay in between. The CDR3 is 15 residues long. The chain's CDR3 is CASSLAGSYNREQFF. CDR3 nucleotide sequence: TGTGCCAGCAGCTTAGCCGGGTCCTACAATCGGGAGCAGTTCTTC.

Ten or more counts support this clonotype. The chain recombines TRBV12-3 or TRBV12-4 with TRBJ1-5; maybe TRBD1 (6 bases). The CDR3 has 13 residues. V lost 4 bases and J lost 7, with 11 bases in between. The CDR3 spells CASSSNREQPQHF. Here the CDR3 DNA reads TGTGCCAGCAGTTCCAACAGGGAACAGCCCCAGCATTTT.

This chain joins TRBV20-1 and TRBJ2-1, with D perhaps TRBD2 (5 bases). Germline V gene data show CDR1 as DFQATT and CDR2 as SNEGSKA (reference sequence). V lost 5 bases and J lost 4, with 15 bases in between. The length of the CDR3 is 14 residues. Written as DNA, the CDR3 is TGCAGTGCTCACACTAGGGTCTTATACAATGAGCAGTTCTTC. It yields the protein CSAHTRVLYNEQFF.

This rearrangement joins TRBV7-9 to TRBJ1-3; 7 bases fit TRBD1. This CDR3 has 14 amino acids. CDR1 SEHNR and CDR2 FQNEAQ come from the germline V gene (reference sequence). Trimming cost V 3 bases and J 3 bases; bases outside gene matches: 2. This CDR3 reads CASSLGTDGNTIYF. CDR3 in DNA: TGTGCCAGCAGCTTGGGGACAGATGGAAACACCATATATTTT.

This clonotype was counted between two and nine times. The rearrangement joins TRBV9 to TRBJ2-1; 8 bases fit TRBD1. This CDR3 is 13 amino acids long. V gave up 4 bases and J gave up 10 bases; unmatched junction bases: 7. Germline CDR1 is SGDLS and CDR2 is YYNGEE. CDR3 DNA: TGTGCCAGCAGCTACGGACAGGGCTTGGAGCAGTTCTTC. Its protein product is CASSYGQGLEQFF.

The chain recombines TRBV25-1 with TRBJ2-1; no firm D call. V was shortened by 5 bases and J by 10 bases, with 6 bases between the two germline ends. Germline V lookup: CDR1 MGHDK, CDR2 SYGVNS. The length of the CDR3 is 10 residues. Written as DNA, the CDR3 is TGTGCCAGCAGTTTTCAGGAGCAGTTCTTC. This encodes CASSFQEQFF. Filled out from reference TRBV25-1 and TRBJ2-1, the complete variable domain reads EADIYQTPRYLVIGTGKKITLECSQTMGHDKMYWYQQDPGMELHLIHYSYGVNSTEKGDLSSESTVSRIRTEHFPLTLESARPSHTSQYLCASSFQEQFFGPGTRLTVL.